The 8 T cell receptor beta chains given below trace back to one sample, sequenced in a study of graft-versus-host responses after intestinal transplantation. Clones were read by immunoSEQ multiplex PCR, and TCRdb kept only the in-frame ones, dropping some. The data show about 100,000 clones, 80% to 95% seen once. The sequencing here drew on PBMCs, taken just under 460 days after intestinal transplant. The origin of the receptors is a human patient who received an intestinal transplant, so some T cells may come from the graft donor.

This chain connects TRBV5-1 to TRBJ1-3; TRBD1 might be the D (5 bases). Germline V gene lookup returns CDR1 SGHRS and CDR2 YFSETQ. Trimming removed 0 bases at V and 2 bases at J, with 9 bases between. The CDR3 sequence is 15 residues long. The CDR3 coding sequence is TGCGCCAGCAGCTTGGCAGGGACCGCTGGAAACACCATATATTTT. Residues: CASSLAGTAGNTIYF. The entire variable domain, with the rest obtained from reference TRBV5-1 and TRBJ1-3, is as follows: KAGVTQTPRYLIKTRGQQVTLSCSPISGHRSVSWYQQTPGQGLQFLFEYFSETQRNKGNFPGRFSGRQFSNSRSEMNVSTLELGDSALYLCASSLAGTAGNTIYFGEGSWLTVV.

The chain joins TRBV27 to TRBJ2-5; D is undetermined. Germline values: CDR1 MNHEY, CDR2 SMNVEV (reference sequence). CDR3 length: 15 amino acids. The V and J ends lost 2 bases and 0 bases respectively, with 10 bases between them. This chain's CDR3 is CASSLGQQNQETQYF. The CDR3, as DNA: TGTGCCAGCAGTTTAGGTCAACAGAACCAAGAGACCCAGTACTTC.

This clone was counted a single time. V usage is TRBV5-1 and J usage is TRBJ2-5; tentatively, D is TRBD1 (6 bases). Trimming removed 2 bases at V and 2 bases at J, with 10 bases between. Germline values: CDR1 SGHRS, CDR2 YFSETQ. The CDR3 is made up of 14 amino acids. The CDR3 loop is CASSLGQIQETQYF. The CDR3 DNA follows: TGCGCCAGCAGCTTAGGACAGATACAAGAGACCCAGTACTTC.

The chain has TRBV29-1 and TRBJ1-1; a possible D gene is TRBD1 (5 bases). CDR1 is SQVTM, CDR2 ANQGSEA, per germline. The V end lost 6 bases, the J end lost 5 bases, and 16 bases lay between the germline ends. CDR3 length equals 13 residues. DNA of the CDR3: TGCAGCGTCCAAGGGGAGGTTTGGACTGAAGCTTTCTTT. Amino acids: CSVQGEVWTEAFF.

The rearrangement links TRBV19 to TRBJ1-3; a weak D match, TRBD1 (5 bases). The CDR3 extends over 13 amino acids. CDR1 LNHDA and CDR2 SQIVND come from the germline V gene (reference sequence). Trimming took off 8 bases at V and 3 bases at J, with 11 bases between the two ends. The CDR3 coding sequence is TGTGCCAGTGGGACCGACATTGGAAACACCATATATTTT. Translation gives CASGTDIGNTIYF.

The chain is built from TRBV7-8 and TRBJ2-7; 8 positions agree with TRBD1. The CDR3 length is 15 residues. Germline lookup yields CDR1 SGHVS and CDR2 FQNEAQ. V lost 4 bases and J lost 4; bases outside the gene matches: 9. CDR3 amino acids: CASSSPGTGRYEQYF. In nucleotides, the CDR3 is TGTGCCAGCAGCTCCCCCGGGACAGGTCGATACGAGCAGTACTTC.

The chain carries TRBV5-8 and TRBJ1-2; perhaps TRBD1 as D (6 bases). This CDR3 is built from 14 residues. CDR1 and CDR2 from the germline V gene are SGHTS and YDEGEE. V gave up 6 bases and J gave up 2 bases, with 14 bases separating them. As DNA, the CDR3 is TGTGCCAGCAACCCGGGACACATGAACTATGGCTACACCTTC. Translating it yields CASNPGHMNYGYTF.

In nucleotides, the CDR3 is TGTGCCAGCAGCGTGGGATTCGCCTACAATGAGCAGTTCTTC. It encodes CASSVGFAYNEQFF. V is TRBV9 and J is TRBJ2-1; no firm D call. Trimming left V 2 bases short and J 2 bases short, with 8 bases between. Germline CDR1 SGDLS, CDR2 YYNGEE. CDR3 length equals 14 residues.